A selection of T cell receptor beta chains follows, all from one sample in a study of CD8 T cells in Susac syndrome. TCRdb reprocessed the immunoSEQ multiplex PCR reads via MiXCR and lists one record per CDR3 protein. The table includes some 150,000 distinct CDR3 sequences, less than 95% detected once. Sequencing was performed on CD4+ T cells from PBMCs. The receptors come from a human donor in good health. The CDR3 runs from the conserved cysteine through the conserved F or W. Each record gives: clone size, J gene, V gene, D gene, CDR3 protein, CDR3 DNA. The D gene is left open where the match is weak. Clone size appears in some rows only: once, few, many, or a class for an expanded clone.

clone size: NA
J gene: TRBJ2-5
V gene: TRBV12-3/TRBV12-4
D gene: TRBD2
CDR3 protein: CASRYSGSRETQYF
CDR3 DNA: TGTGCCAGCAGGTATAGCGGGAGTCGGGAGACCCAGTACTTC

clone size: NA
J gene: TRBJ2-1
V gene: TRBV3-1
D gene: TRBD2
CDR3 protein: CASSQTSGSNEQFF
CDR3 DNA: TGTGCCAGCAGCCAGACTAGCGGCTCCAATGAGCAGTTCTTC

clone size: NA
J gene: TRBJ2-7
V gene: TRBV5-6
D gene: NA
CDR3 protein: CASSFFQGKASYEQYF
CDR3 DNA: TGTGCCAGCAGCTTTTTTCAGGGGAAAGCCTCCTACGAGCAGTACTTC

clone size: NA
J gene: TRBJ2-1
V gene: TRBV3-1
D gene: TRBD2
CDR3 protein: CASSQGIAGPNEQFF
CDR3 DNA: TGTGCCAGCAGCCAAGGTATAGCGGGGCCCAATGAGCAGTTCTTC

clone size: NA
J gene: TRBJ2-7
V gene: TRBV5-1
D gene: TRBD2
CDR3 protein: CASSLAASGSYEQYF
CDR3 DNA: TGCGCCAGCAGCTTGGCGGCTAGCGGATCCTACGAGCAGTACTTC

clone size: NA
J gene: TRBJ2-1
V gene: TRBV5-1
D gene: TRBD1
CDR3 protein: CASSLGQGKFF
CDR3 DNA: TGCGCCAGCAGCTTAGGACAGGGGAAGTTCTTC

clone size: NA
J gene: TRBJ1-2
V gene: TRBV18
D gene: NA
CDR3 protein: CASSPAGEDHGYTF
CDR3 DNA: TGTGCCAGCTCACCAGCAGGGGAAGACCATGGCTACACCTTC

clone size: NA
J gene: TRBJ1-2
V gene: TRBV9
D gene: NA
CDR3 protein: CASSAGGRPYGYTF
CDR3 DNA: TGTGCCAGCAGCGCTGGGGGGCGACCTTATGGCTACACCTTC

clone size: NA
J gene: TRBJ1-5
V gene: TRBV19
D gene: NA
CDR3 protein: CASSSAGLWDQPQHF
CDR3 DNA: TGTGCCAGTAGTAGCGCGGGACTGTGGGATCAGCCCCAGCATTTT

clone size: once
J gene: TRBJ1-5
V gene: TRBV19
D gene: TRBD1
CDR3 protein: CASSNTGGLGPQHF
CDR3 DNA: TGTGCCAGTAGTAACACAGGGGGCTTAGGGCCCCAGCATTTT

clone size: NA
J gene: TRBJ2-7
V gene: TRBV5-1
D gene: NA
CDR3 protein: CASSSDIYEQYF
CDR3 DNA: TGCGCCAGCAGCTCCGACATCTACGAGCAGTACTTC

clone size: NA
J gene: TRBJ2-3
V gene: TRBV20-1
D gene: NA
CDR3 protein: CSARDRNRGTDTQYF
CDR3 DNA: TGCAGTGCTAGAGATCGGAACAGGGGCACAGATACGCAGTATTTT

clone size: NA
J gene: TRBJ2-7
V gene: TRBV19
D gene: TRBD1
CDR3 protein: CASSTDRASWEQYF
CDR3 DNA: TGTGCCAGTAGTACAGACAGGGCAAGTTGGGAGCAGTACTTC

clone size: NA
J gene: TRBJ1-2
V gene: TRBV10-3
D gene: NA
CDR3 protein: CAISELDSGGYTF
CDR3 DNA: TGTGCCATCAGTGAACTGGACAGCGGGGGCTACACCTTC

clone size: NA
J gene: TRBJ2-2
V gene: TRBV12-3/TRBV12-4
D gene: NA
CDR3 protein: CASSLQSTGELFF
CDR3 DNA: TGTGCCAGCAGTTTGCAGAGCACCGGGGAGCTGTTTTTT

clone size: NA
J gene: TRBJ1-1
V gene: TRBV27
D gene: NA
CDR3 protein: CASSLSSGSLYTEAFF
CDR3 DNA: TGTGCCAGCAGTTTATCAAGCGGCAGTTTGTATACTGAAGCTTTCTTT

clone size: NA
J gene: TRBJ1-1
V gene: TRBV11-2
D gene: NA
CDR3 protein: CASSLLEGASEAFF
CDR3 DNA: TGTGCCAGCAGCTTACTGGAAGGAGCAAGCGAAGCTTTCTTT

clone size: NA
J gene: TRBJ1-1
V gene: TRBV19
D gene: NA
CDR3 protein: CASSTNRMTGAFF
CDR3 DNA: TGTGCCAGTAGTACAAATAGGATGACAGGAGCTTTCTTT

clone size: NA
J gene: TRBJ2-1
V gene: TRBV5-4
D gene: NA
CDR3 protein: CASSPMGGDEQFF
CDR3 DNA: TGTGCCAGCAGTCCCATGGGGGGTGATGAGCAGTTCTTC

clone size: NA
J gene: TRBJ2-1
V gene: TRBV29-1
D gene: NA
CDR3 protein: CSVGAPDSYNEQFF
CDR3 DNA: TGCAGCGTGGGGGCACCGGATTCATACAATGAGCAGTTCTTC

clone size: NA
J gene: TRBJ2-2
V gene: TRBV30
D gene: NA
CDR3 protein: CAWYPNTGELFF
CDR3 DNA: TGTGCCTGGTATCCGAACACCGGGGAGCTGTTTTTT

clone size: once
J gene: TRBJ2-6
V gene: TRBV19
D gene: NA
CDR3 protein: CASTMGTGANVLTF
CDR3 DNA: TGTGCCAGTACTATGGGTACCGGGGCCAACGTCCTGACTTTC

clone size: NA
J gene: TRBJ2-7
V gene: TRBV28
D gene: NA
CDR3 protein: CASITRAATYEQYF
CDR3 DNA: TGTGCCAGCATCACCAGGGCGGCCACCTACGAGCAGTACTTC

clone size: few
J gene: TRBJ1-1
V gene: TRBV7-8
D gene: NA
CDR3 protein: CASSLAQKNTEAFF
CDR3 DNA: TGTGCCAGCAGCTTAGCACAGAAGAACACTGAAGCTTTCTTT

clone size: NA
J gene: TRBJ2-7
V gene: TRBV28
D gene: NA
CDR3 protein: CASRSTYEQYF
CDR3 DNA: TGTGCCAGCAGATCCACCTACGAGCAGTACTTC

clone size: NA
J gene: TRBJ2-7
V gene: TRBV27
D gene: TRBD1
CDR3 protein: CASSITGVPYEQYF
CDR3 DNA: TGTGCCAGCAGTATCACAGGGGTGCCCTACGAGCAGTACTTC

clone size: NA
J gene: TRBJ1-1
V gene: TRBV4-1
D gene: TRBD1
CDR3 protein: CASSPRQGQVDTEAFF
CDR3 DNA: TGCGCCAGCAGCCCGCGACAGGGTCAAGTGGACACTGAAGCTTTCTTT

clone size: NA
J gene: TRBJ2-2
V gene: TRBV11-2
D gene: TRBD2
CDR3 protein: CASSLEGLVRTGELFF
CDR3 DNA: TGTGCCAGCAGCTTAGAGGGACTAGTTCGGACCGGGGAGCTGTTTTTT

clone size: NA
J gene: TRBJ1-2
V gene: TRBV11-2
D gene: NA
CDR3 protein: CASSFGRIYGYTF
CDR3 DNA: TGTGCCAGCAGCTTTGGCCGGATCTATGGCTACACCTTC

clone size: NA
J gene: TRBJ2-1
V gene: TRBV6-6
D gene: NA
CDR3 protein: CASSYREGVDNEQFF
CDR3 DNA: TGTGCCAGCAGTTACAGGGAAGGGGTTGACAATGAGCAGTTCTTC

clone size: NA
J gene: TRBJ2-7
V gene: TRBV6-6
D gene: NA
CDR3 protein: CASSYPTGFPYEQYF
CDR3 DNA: TGTGCCAGCAGTTACCCAACAGGGTTCCCCTACGAGCAGTACTTC

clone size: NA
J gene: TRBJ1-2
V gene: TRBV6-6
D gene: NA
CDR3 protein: CASRAGGVNYGYTF
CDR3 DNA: TGTGCCAGCAGAGCCGGGGGAGTGAACTATGGCTACACCTTC

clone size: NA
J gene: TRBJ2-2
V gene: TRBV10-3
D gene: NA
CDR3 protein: CAISEPGRENTGELFF
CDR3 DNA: TGTGCCATCAGTGAGCCGGGGCGGGAGAACACCGGGGAGCTGTTTTTT

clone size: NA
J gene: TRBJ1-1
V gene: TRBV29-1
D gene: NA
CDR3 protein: CSVEPFRGREAFF
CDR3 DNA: TGCAGCGTTGAACCTTTTCGAGGGAGGGAAGCTTTCTTT

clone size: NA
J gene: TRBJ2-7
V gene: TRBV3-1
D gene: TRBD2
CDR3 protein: CASSQGLAGQYF
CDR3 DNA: TGTGCCAGCAGCCAAGGGCTAGCGGGGCAGTACTTC

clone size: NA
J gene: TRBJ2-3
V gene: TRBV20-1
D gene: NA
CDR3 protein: CSARDWRSTDTQYF
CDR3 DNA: TGCAGTGCTAGAGATTGGAGAAGCACAGATACGCAGTATTTT

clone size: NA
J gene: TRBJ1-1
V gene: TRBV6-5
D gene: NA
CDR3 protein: CALSVGPQLNTEAFF
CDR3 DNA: TGTGCCCTCAGCGTTGGACCCCAACTTAACACTGAAGCTTTCTTT

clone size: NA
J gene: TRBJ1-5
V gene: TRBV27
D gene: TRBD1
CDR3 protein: CASRADRVQPQHF
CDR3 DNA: TGTGCCAGCAGAGCTGACAGGGTCCAGCCCCAGCATTTT

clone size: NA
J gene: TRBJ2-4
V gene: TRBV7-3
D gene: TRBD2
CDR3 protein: CASSLKLGTTENIQYF
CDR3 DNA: TGTGCCAGCAGCTTAAAGTTAGGGACTACCGAAAACATTCAGTACTTC

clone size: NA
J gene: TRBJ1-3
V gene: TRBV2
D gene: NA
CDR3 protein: CASSEKGVSGNTIYF
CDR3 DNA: TGTGCCAGCAGTGAAAAGGGCGTCTCTGGAAACACCATATATTTT

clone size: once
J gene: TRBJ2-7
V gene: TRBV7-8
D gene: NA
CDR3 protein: CASSQEPFGYEQYF
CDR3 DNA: TGTGCCAGCAGCCAGGAACCGTTCGGCTACGAGCAGTACTTC

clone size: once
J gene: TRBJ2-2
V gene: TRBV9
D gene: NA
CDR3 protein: CASSVVAGNTGELFF
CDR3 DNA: TGTGCCAGCAGCGTAGTCGCGGGCAACACCGGGGAGCTGTTTTTT

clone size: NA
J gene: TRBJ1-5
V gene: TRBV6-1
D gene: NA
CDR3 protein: CASRSAGGQPQHF
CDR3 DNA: TGTGCCAGCAGATCCGCGGGGGGACAGCCCCAGCATTTT